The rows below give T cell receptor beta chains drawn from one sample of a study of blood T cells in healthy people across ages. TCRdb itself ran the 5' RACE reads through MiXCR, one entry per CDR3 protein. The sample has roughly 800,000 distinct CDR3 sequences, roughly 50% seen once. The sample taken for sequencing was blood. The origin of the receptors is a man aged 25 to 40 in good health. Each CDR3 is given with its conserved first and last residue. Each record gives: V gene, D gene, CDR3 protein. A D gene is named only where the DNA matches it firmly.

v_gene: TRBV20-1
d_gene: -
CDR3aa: CSAMGDASSYNEQLF

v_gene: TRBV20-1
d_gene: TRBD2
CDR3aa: CSARGGGPAQYF

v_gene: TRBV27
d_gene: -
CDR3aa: CASSSRIKRRAGANVLTF

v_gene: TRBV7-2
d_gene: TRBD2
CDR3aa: CASSRTSGGTGETQYF

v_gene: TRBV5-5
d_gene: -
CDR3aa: CASVHGEAFF

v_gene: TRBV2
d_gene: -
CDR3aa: CASTPQSGASGEQYF

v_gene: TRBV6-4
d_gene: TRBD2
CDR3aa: CASSSGTSGMDTQYF

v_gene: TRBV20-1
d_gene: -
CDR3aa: CSARDSRKPTYEQYF

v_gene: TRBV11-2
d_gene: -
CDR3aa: CASSLDRPSQETQYF

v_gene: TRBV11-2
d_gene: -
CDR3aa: CASSPQEETQYF

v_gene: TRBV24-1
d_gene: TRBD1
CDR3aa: CATSDLRDRGTTDTQYF

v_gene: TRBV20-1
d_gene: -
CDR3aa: CSAAPGPTYGYTF

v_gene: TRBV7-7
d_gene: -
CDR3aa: CASSLAASPGEKLFF

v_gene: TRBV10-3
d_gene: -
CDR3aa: CAISERFTTQYF